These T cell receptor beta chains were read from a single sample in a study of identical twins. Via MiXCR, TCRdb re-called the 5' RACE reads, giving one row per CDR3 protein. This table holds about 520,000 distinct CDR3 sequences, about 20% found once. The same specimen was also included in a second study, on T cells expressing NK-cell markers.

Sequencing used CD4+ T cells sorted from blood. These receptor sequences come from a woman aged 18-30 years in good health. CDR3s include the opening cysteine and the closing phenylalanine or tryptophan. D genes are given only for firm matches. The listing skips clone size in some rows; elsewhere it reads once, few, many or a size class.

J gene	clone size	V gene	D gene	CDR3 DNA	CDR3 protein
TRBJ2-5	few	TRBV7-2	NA	TGTGCCAGCAGCTCTGGACATCCAGAGACCCAGTACTTC	CASSSGHPETQYF
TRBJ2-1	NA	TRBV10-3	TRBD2	TGTGCCATCACCGGACTAGCGGTGAGCTCCTACAATGAGCAGTTCTTC	CAITGLAVSSYNEQFF
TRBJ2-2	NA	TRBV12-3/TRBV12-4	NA	TGTGCCAGCAGTCCCCCGGGCGGGAACACCGGGGAGCTGTTTTTT	CASSPPGGNTGELFF
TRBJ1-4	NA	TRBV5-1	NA	TGCGCCAGCAGCTTGGCCGTTGAAGAAAAACTGTTTTTT	CASSLAVEEKLFF
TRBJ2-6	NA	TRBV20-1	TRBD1	TGCAGTGCACTGACAGGGAGCGGCTCTGGGGCCAACGTCCTGACTTTC	CSALTGSGSGANVLTF
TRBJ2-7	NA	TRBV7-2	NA	TGTGCCAGCAGCTTAAAGGGGGGCGGGAGCGGGGCCGAGCAGTACTTC	CASSLKGGGSGAEQYF
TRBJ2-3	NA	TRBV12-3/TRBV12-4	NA	TGTGCCAGCAGGGAACGAGGCACAGATACGCAGTATTTT	CASRERGTDTQYF
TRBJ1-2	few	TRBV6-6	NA	TGTGCCAGCACCCACGGCAGGCAATATGGCTACACCTTC	CASTHGRQYGYTF
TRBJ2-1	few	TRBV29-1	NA	TGCAGCGTCGATCTTTCGTTAGAGCAGTTCTTC	CSVDLSLEQFF
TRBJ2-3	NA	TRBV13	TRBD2	TGTGCCAGCAGCTCCGTGGAGGCGGGAGAGACAGCAGATACGCAGTATTTT	CASSSVEAGETADTQYF
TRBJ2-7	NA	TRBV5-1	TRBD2	TGCGCCAGCAGCTACCGGGACTACACCTACGAGCAGTACTTC	CASSYRDYTYEQYF
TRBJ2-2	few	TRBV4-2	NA	TGTGCCAGCAGCCGACAGGTCGACACCGGGGAGCTGTTTTTT	CASSRQVDTGELFF
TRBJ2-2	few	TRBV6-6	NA	TGTGCCAGCAGTTATTACACTGGCGGGGAGCTGTTTTTT	CASSYYTGGELFF
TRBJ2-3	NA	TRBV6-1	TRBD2	TGTGCCAGCAGTCGGACTAGCGGGCCCACAGATACGCAGTATTTT	CASSRTSGPTDTQYF
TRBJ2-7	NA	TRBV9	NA	TGTGCCAGCAGCCCAGTAGGGGGGTCCTACGAGCAGTACTTC	CASSPVGGSYEQYF
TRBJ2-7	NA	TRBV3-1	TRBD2	TGTGCCAGCAGCCTCGTGGGAGGGGCCCGCGAGCAGTACTTC	CASSLVGGAREQYF
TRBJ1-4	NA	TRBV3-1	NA	TGTGCCAGCAGCCAAGGTGGATCTTTAAATGAAAAACTGTTTTTT	CASSQGGSLNEKLFF
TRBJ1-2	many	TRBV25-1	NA	TGTGCCAGCGCGGGGAGCCCGAACTATGGCTACACCTTC	CASAGSPNYGYTF
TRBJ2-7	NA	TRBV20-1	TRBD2	TGCAGTGCTAGAGTTAGCGGGAGCTCCTACGAGCAGTACTTC	CSARVSGSSYEQYF
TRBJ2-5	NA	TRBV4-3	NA	TGCGCCAGCAGCCAAGATATAATGGACCGGGGACGCCAGTACTTC	CASSQDIMDRGRQYF
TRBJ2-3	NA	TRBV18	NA	TGTGCCAGCTCACCAGGGAGGAACACAGATACGCAGTATTTT	CASSPGRNTDTQYF
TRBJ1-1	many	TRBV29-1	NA	TGCAGCGTTGTAGTCAGGGAGGTCACTGAAGCTTTCTTT	CSVVVREVTEAFF
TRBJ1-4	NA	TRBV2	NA	TGTGCCAGCAGGGCGACAGCCTCCTTAGAAAAACTGTTTTTT	CASRATASLEKLFF
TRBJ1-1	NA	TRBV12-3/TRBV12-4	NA	TGTGCCAGCTCGGAAGGCGGGGGATTCACTGAAGCTTTCTTT	CASSEGGGFTEAFF
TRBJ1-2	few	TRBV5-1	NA	TGCGCCTCGCAAGGGGACATATATGGCTACACCTTC	CASQGDIYGYTF
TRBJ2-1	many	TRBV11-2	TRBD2	TGTGCCAGCAGCCCTCGACTAGCCCAGCGGGTGTACTACAATGAGCAGTTCTTC	CASSPRLAQRVYYNEQFF